What follows are 26 T cell receptor beta chains derived from one specimen sequenced in a study of blood T cells in healthy people across ages. Primed by a sample-barcoded 5' primer and a J-beta primer mix, a second PCR proceeded for about 7 to 11 cycles. TCRdb processed the 5' RACE reads anew with MiXCR; each CDR3 protein has one entry. The sample records about 800,000 distinct CDR3 sequences, over 45% being singletons. The sequencing sample was made of blood. All receptors derive from a man aged 25-45 years in good health.

The chain recombines TRBV6-6 with TRBJ2-6; 10 nucleotides agree with TRBD1. The CDR3 consists of 16 residues. V dropped 11 bases and J dropped 3; count of bases not matched to a gene: 10. Per germline, CDR1 MNHNY and CDR2 SVGAGI (reference sequence). The CDR3 DNA reads as TGTGCCGCAGGGGGACAGGGGTTCAGTGGGGCCAACGTCCTGACTTTC. This translates into CAAGGQGFSGANVLTF.

V gene TRBV5-1 combines with J gene TRBJ2-3, with a possible D match to TRBD2 (5 bases). There are 14 residues in the CDR3. Trimming removed 3 bases from V and 0 bases from J, with 8 bases in between. Germline CDR1 SGHRS, CDR2 YFSETQ. CDR3 nucleotides: TGCGCCAGCAGCTCGTGGACTAGCACAGATACGCAGTATTTT. This translates into CASSSWTSTDTQYF.

Comments on this clonotype: The junction differs from germline at one of its ends, possibly a read error. The chain combines TRBV7-9 with TRBJ2-5, with D unclear. The J call may be incorrect, as the DNA end agrees better with TRBJ2-7. Germline V gives CDR1 SEHNR, CDR2 FQNEAQ (reference sequence). The CDR3 has 12 residues. The CDR3 sequence is CSSSYENYEQYF. The CDR3 nucleotides are TGTTCCAGCAGCTATGAAAACTACGAGCAGTACTTC.

This clonotype was picked up one time. The V and J genes are TRBV28 and TRBJ2-1; 12 nucleotides line up with TRBD2. J gave up 8 bases and V 6 bases, and 8 bases lay outside the gene matches. Germline CDR1 reads MDHEN; CDR2 reads SYDVKM. CDR3 size: 15 residues. CDR3 in DNA: TGTGCCAGCAGCCACTCTAGCGGGAGGGGCTATGAGCAGTTCTTC. Translated, it gives CASSHSSGRGYEQFF.

This sequence joins TRBV27 and TRBJ2-7; 8 bases agree with TRBD1. Germline V lookup: CDR1 MNHEY, CDR2 SMNVEV (reference sequence). The CDR3 runs 14 residues. V lost 6 bases and J lost 3; bases outside the gene matches: 7. Here the CDR3 reads CASSLRDRLYEQYF. The DNA of the CDR3 is TGTGCCAGCAGCCTCCGGGACAGGCTCTACGAGCAGTACTTC.

Comment on this clonotype: An end of the junction does not agree with germline; a read error may underlie this. The chain joins TRBV12-3 or TRBV12-4 to TRBJ2-1, with D possibly being TRBD1 (5 bases). The CDR3 runs 13 residues. The CDR3 DNA reads as TGCGCCAGCAGTTTGCTGGGGCTGGGTGAGCAGTTCTTC. This gives the protein CASSLLGLGEQFF.

This chain joins TRBV28 and TRBJ2-1; perhaps D is TRBD1 or TRBD2 (5 bases each). Germline V gene sequence: CDR1 MDHEN, CDR2 SYDVKM. The CDR3 extends over 14 amino acids. Trimming cost V 6 bases and J 8 bases, with 17 bases left between them. The CDR3: CASRVGVIGDEQFF. In DNA form, the CDR3 reads TGTGCCAGCAGAGTGGGGGTTATCGGAGATGAGCAGTTCTTC. The full variable domain, in which reference TRBV28 and TRBJ2-1 provide the parts outside the CDR3, is DVKVTQSSRYLVKRTGEKVFLECVQDMDHENMFWYRQDPGLGLRLIYFSYDVKMKEKGDIPEGYSVSREKKERFSLILESASTNQTSMYLCASRVGVIGDEQFFGPGTRLTVL.

This chain links TRBV20-1 with TRBJ1-5; TRBD1 matches at 10 bases. This CDR3 has 14 amino acids. Germline CDR1 is DFQATT and CDR2 is SNEGSKA (reference sequence). Unmatched junction bases numbered 7, after V lost 5 bases and J lost 6 bases. The CDR3 DNA is TGCAGTGCTGGTCTGGGGACAGGGGCTCAGCCCCAGCATTTT. Translating it yields CSAGLGTGAQPQHF.

This clonotype was observed a few times. This rearrangement joins TRBV25-1 to TRBJ1-2; D is uncertain. The germline V and J ends were trimmed by 0 bases and 8 bases, with 13 bases remaining between them. CDR3 length: 14 residues. The germline V gene encodes CDR1 MGHDK and CDR2 SYGVNS. DNA of the CDR3: TGTGCCAGCAGTGAATACAGTTCCCGTCAGGGCTACACCTTC. Translating gives CASSEYSSRQGYTF.

In this sample, this clonotype turned up a few times. V usage is TRBV7-9 and J usage is TRBJ2-5, with 7 positions matching TRBD2. The J call is in doubt because the DNA end fits TRBJ2-7 better. The CDR3 sequence is 15 residues long. Germline V lookup: CDR1 SEHNR, CDR2 FQNEAQ (reference sequence). CDR3 loop: CASSLAGRAPDEQYF. In DNA form, the CDR3 reads TGTGCCAGCAGCTTAGCAGGGAGGGCACCCGACGAGCAGTACTTC.

The chain is built from TRBV27 and TRBJ1-2; no reliable D call. The CDR3 runs 15 residues. V lost 0 bases, J lost 4 bases, and 12 bases lay in between. Per germline, CDR1 MNHEY and CDR2 SMNVEV (reference sequence). The CDR3 loop reads CASSLSRDSLYGYTF. The CDR3 DNA reads as TGTGCCAGCAGTTTATCGCGAGATTCTCTCTATGGCTACACCTTC.

The chain is built from TRBV11-1 and TRBJ1-6, with 10 bases that match TRBD1. CDR1 is SGHAT, CDR2 FQDESV, per germline (reference sequence). Unmatched junction bases numbered 3, after V lost 3 bases and J lost 7 bases. CDR3 length equals 15 residues. The DNA of the CDR3 is TGTGCCAGCAGCTTCGGGACAGGGGACAATTCACCCCTCCACTTT. This sequence encodes CASSFGTGDNSPLHF.

The V call is TRBV6-1, the J call TRBJ1-6; D is unresolved. CDR1 is MNHNS, CDR2 SASEGT, per germline. Trimming left V 8 bases short and J 9 bases short, with 14 bases between. This CDR3 contains 13 residues. CDR3 in amino acids: CASSSSLGSPLHF. The CDR3 bases are TGTGCCAGCTCCTCTAGTCTTGGTTCACCCCTCCACTTT.

This clonotype was observed once. The rearrangement joins TRBV20-1 to TRBJ1-2; D not certain. There are 14 residues in the CDR3. Trimming left V 6 bases short and J 8 bases short, with 22 bases between. Germline CDR1 DFQATT, CDR2 SNEGSKA (reference sequence). The CDR3 region has the DNA TGCAGTGCGCGGGAGGGTTGGACTGCCGCCGGCTACACCTTC. It is translated as CSAREGWTAAGYTF.

The chain is built from TRBV6-5 and TRBJ2-7, with TRBD1 identical over 8 bases. The CDR3 totals 14 residues. V trimming: 6 bases; J trimming: 6 bases; junction bases outside the gene matches: 10. Germline V gene data show CDR1 as MNHEY and CDR2 as SVGAGI. CDR3 sequence: CASSPGWTGLEQYF. The CDR3 DNA reads TGTGCCAGCAGCCCTGGATGGACAGGGCTCGAGCAGTACTTC.

This chain joins TRBV3-1 and TRBJ2-1; D possibly corresponds to TRBD2 (7 bases). The CDR3 runs 15 residues. Trimming cost V 1 base and J 6 bases, with 13 bases left between them. Germline V gene data show CDR1 as LGHDT and CDR2 as YNNKEL (reference sequence). The CDR3 sequence: CASSQVRGGGNEQFF. The CDR3 bases are TGTGCCAGCAGCCAAGTAAGAGGGGGGGGCAATGAGCAGTTCTTC.

This clonotype was seen a few times. The chain combines TRBV7-2 with TRBJ2-1, with 7 bases lining up with TRBD2. Germline V gene data show CDR1 as SGHTA and CDR2 as FQGNSA. V lost 1 base, J lost 7 bases, and 7 bases stayed unmatched. CDR3 length: 15 residues. In nucleotides, the CDR3 is TGTGCCAGCAGCTTAGGACTAGCAGAAGGGAATGAGCAGTTCTTC. Residues: CASSLGLAEGNEQFF. Variable domain in full (rest from reference TRBV7-2 and TRBJ2-1): GAGVSQSPSNKVTEKGKDVELRCDPISGHTALYWYRQSLGQGLEFLIYFQGNSAPDKSGLPSDRFSAERTGGSVSTLTIQRTQQEDSAVYLCASSLGLAEGNEQFFGPGTRLTVL.

This clonotype was detected only once. The V call is TRBV7-3, the J call TRBJ2-1; 11 bases line up with TRBD2. CDR1 is SGHTA, CDR2 FQGTGA, per germline. Trimming took 1 base from V and 6 from J; bases not matched to a gene: 2. The CDR3 has 15 residues. CDR3 in amino acids: CASSLSLAGGNEQFF. The CDR3 DNA follows: TGTGCCAGCAGCTTAAGTCTAGCGGGAGGCAATGAGCAGTTCTTC. The full variable domain, with the rest looked up from reference TRBV7-3 and TRBJ2-1, is GAGVSQTPSNKVTEKGKYVELRCDPISGHTALYWYRQSLGQGPEFLIYFQGTGAADDSGLPNDRFFAVRPEGSVSTLKIQRTERGDSAVYLCASSLSLAGGNEQFFGPGTRLTVL.

This clonotype was detected a few times. Here the CDR3 reads CASSFPPSSYEQYF. CDR3 sequence (DNA): TGTGCCAGCAGCTTCCCGCCTAGCTCCTACGAGCAGTACTTC. The chain carries TRBV11-1 and TRBJ2-7; D is unclear. The germline gives CDR1 SGHAT, CDR2 FQDESV (reference sequence). With 3 bases removed from V and 0 bases from J, the gap between germline ends came to 9 bases. The CDR3 runs to 14 residues.

In regard to this clonotype: A read error may produce the germline difference seen at one junction end. CDR3 coding DNA: TGTGTCAGCAGTTACTTAGAAGGACCCTACGAGCAGTACTTC. Translation gives CVSSYLEGPYEQYF. This chain connects TRBV6-5 to TRBJ2-5; no firm D call. The assigned J gene may be wrong: the sequence end matches TRBJ2-7 better. Germline-derived CDR1 and CDR2 are MNHEY and SVGAGI. CDR3 size: 14 residues.

The J gene is TRBJ2-6, the V gene TRBV6-1; D unclear. The V gene's germline CDR1 is MNHNS and CDR2 SASEGT. V lost 4 bases, J lost 0 bases, and 7 bases lay in between. The CDR3 has 15 amino acids. CDR3 coding DNA: TGTGCCAGCAGTGCGGCCTCCTCTGGGGCCAACGTCCTGACTTTC. Its protein product is CASSAASSGANVLTF.

This chain links TRBV7-2 with TRBJ2-1; D is uncertain. V gave up 1 base and J gave up 4 bases, with 20 bases separating them. This CDR3 contains 18 residues. Germline V lookup: CDR1 SGHTA, CDR2 FQGNSA. CDR3 protein: CASSLDQFGFTKYNEQFF. In DNA form, the CDR3 reads TGTGCCAGCAGCTTAGATCAGTTTGGGTTTACAAAATACAATGAGCAGTTCTTC. The complete variable domain, with remaining parts taken from reference TRBV7-2 and TRBJ2-1, reads GAGVSQSPSNKVTEKGKDVELRCDPISGHTALYWYRQSLGQGLEFLIYFQGNSAPDKSGLPSDRFSAERTGGSVSTLTIQRTQQEDSAVYLCASSLDQFGFTKYNEQFFGPGTRLTVL.

This sequence joins TRBV7-9 and TRBJ2-7; 7 positions match TRBD2. Gene TRBJ2-5 matches the end of the DNA better, so the J call may be wrong. The CDR3 spans 16 residues. CDR1 and CDR2 from the germline V gene are SEHNR and FQNEAQ (reference sequence). The CDR3 loop reads CASSSWLVGGLKTQYF. CDR3 DNA: TGTGCCAGCAGCTCCTGGTTAGTGGGGGGACTAAAGACCCAGTACTTC.

There are many counts of this clonotype. This sequence joins TRBV12-3 or TRBV12-4 and TRBJ1-6, with a possible D match to TRBD1 (6 bases). The CDR3 runs to 14 residues. V shed 3 bases and J shed 7 bases, with 10 bases lying between them. CDR3 DNA sequence: TGTGCCAGCAGTTTGCAGGGGACCAATTCACCCCTCCACTTT. It is translated as CASSLQGTNSPLHF.

This chain uses TRBV29-1 with TRBJ2-7; D gene unclear. This CDR3 spans 12 amino acids. With 5 bases removed from V and 2 bases from J, the gap between germline ends came to 10 bases. Germline-derived CDR1 and CDR2 are SQVTM and ANQGSEA. CDR3 nucleotide sequence: TGCAGCGTTTTGGTGGGGACCTACGAGCAGTACTTC. Translated, it gives CSVLVGTYEQYF.

This chain connects TRBV25-1 to TRBJ2-5; 9 bases map to TRBD2. This CDR3 region has 14 residues. V trimming: 4 bases; J trimming: 11 bases; junction bases outside the gene matches: 11. Per the germline V gene, CDR1 is MGHDK and CDR2 is SYGVNS. CDR3 amino acids: CASSAKRGAEEQYF. The CDR3 DNA follows: TGTGCCAGCAGTGCCAAGCGGGGGGCTGAAGAGCAGTACTTC.